Presented here are 31 T cell receptor beta chains from one specimen sequenced in a study of identifying expanded T cells in peripheral blood. Only in-frame clones appear in the TCRdb table, and some are missing; sequencing was by immunoSEQ multiplex PCR. The sample gives just under 65,000 clones, 70% to 90% of which show up once; roughly 4.5% is in the top ten. Sequencing used blood. The receptors were gathered from a person between 18 and 75 years old in good health.

This chain joins TRBV29-1 and TRBJ1-6, with D perhaps TRBD1 (5 bases). CDR3 length: 13 amino acids. V lost 0 bases, J lost 11 bases, and 11 bases lay in between. Germline V lookup: CDR1 SQVTM, CDR2 ANQGSEA. The CDR3 loop reads CSVEEREGAPLHF. The CDR3, as DNA: TGCAGCGTTGAAGAAAGGGAAGGGGCACCCCTCCACTTT. Based on the CDR3 plus reference TRBV29-1 and TRBJ1-6, the full variable domain is SAVISQKPSRDICQRGTSLTIQCQVDSQVTMMFWYRQQPGQSLTLIATANQGSEATYESGFVIDKFPISRPNLTFSTLTVSNMSPEDSSIYLCSVEEREGAPLHFGNGTRLTVT.

This sequence joins TRBV10-1 and TRBJ2-5, with D possibly being TRBD1 (5 bases). This CDR3 region has 13 residues. Trimming cost V 8 bases and J 2 bases, with 12 bases left between them. Germline V CDR1 and CDR2: WNHNN, SYGVQD (reference sequence). The CDR3 here is CASDRTSQETQYF. DNA for the CDR3: TGCGCCAGCGATCGGACATCACAAGAGACCCAGTACTTC.

V and J are TRBV5-1 and TRBJ1-2, with 8 positions matching TRBD1. The junction had 6 bases not matched to a gene; V was cut back by 1 base and J by 1 base. Per the germline V gene, CDR1 is SGHRS and CDR2 is YFSETQ. The CDR3 loop spans 16 amino acids. The DNA for the CDR3 is TGCGCCAGCAGCTTGTGGGCAGGGGGCGTTAACTATGGCTACACCTTC. Translation: CASSLWAGGVNYGYTF.

This chain links TRBV11-2 with TRBJ1-4; possibly TRBD1 for D (6 bases). Trimming removed 3 bases from V and 7 bases from J, with 15 bases in between. The germline CDR1 and CDR2 sequences are SGHAT and FQNNGV. The CDR3 contains 15 residues. CDR3 protein: CASSLAQGGPEKLFF. In nucleotides, the CDR3 is TGTGCCAGCAGCTTGGCACAGGGTGGGCCTGAAAAACTGTTTTTT. The variable domain in full, completed from reference TRBV11-2 and TRBJ1-4, reads EAGVAQSPRYKIIEKRQSVAFWCNPISGHATLYWYQQILGQGPKLLIQFQNNGVVDDSQLPKDRFSAERLKGVDSTLKIQPAKLEDSAVYLCASSLAQGGPEKLFFGSGTQLSVL.

In its sample, this clone was seen a few times. J is TRBJ2-1 and V is TRBV4-2; D is possibly TRBD1 (5 bases). Looked up from germline, CDR1 is LGHNA and CDR2 is YNFKEQ. V was cut by 0 bases and J by 0 bases, with 6 bases left in between. This CDR3 comprises 15 residues. The CDR3 loop is CASSQETDSYNEQFF. The CDR3 DNA follows: TGTGCCAGCAGCCAAGAGACAGACTCCTACAATGAGCAGTTCTTC.

The rearrangement joins TRBV9 to TRBJ2-2; D gene unclear. Germline values: CDR1 SGDLS, CDR2 YYNGEE. This CDR3 is 14 amino acids long. Trimming shortened V by 4 bases and J by 6 bases, and 13 bases separated the two germline ends. The DNA of the CDR3 is TGTGCCAGCAGCTTCTCCAATGCCCCCGGGGAGCTGTTTTTT. Translation gives CASSFSNAPGELFF.

The chain recombines TRBV19 with TRBJ2-1; D may be TRBD2 (6 bases). V lost 4 bases to trimming and J lost 4 bases, with 14 bases between them. Germline V gene sequence: CDR1 LNHDA, CDR2 SQIVND (reference sequence). The CDR3 totals 15 residues. The chain's CDR3 is CASSTEGTSYNEQFF. CDR3 nucleotide sequence: TGTGCCAGTAGTACCGAAGGGACTTCTTACAATGAGCAGTTCTTC.

The chain is built from TRBV7-2 and TRBJ2-7, with TRBD2 as a possible D gene (6 bases). Germline V gives CDR1 SGHTA, CDR2 FQGNSA. V was shortened by 3 bases and J by 2 bases, with 11 bases between the two germline ends. The CDR3 runs 14 residues. DNA of the CDR3: TGTGCCAGCAGCTTCGGGGGAGGAGCCTACGAGCAGTACTTC. As protein: CASSFGGGAYEQYF.

The chain uses TRBV5-1 and TRBJ2-2; the match to TRBD1 covers 8 bases. The CDR3 has 14 amino acids. Germline CDR1 reads SGHRS; CDR2 reads YFSETQ. V was pared by 3 bases and J by 6 bases, with 4 bases of the junction left unmatched. CDR3 region: CASSSDRVSGELFF. The CDR3, as DNA: TGCGCCAGCAGCTCGGACAGGGTCTCCGGGGAGCTGTTTTTT. Full variable domain (missing parts from reference TRBV5-1 and TRBJ2-2): KAGVTQTPRYLIKTRGQQVTLSCSPISGHRSVSWYQQTPGQGLQFLFEYFSETQRNKGNFPGRFSGRQFSNSRSEMNVSTLELGDSALYLCASSSDRVSGELFFGEGSRLTVL.

The CDR3 spells CASRTQGHEQFF. The CDR3 nucleotides are TGCGCCAGCAGGACACAGGGGCATGAGCAGTTCTTC. The rearrangement joins TRBV5-1 to TRBJ2-1, with 7 nucleotides matching TRBD1. The germline gives CDR1 SGHRS, CDR2 YFSETQ. The CDR3 is 12 amino acids. V was pared by 5 bases and J by 8 bases, with 4 bases of the junction left unmatched.

V is TRBV19 and J is TRBJ1-3; D gene uncertain. Per the germline V gene, CDR1 is LNHDA and CDR2 is SQIVND (reference sequence). V lost 1 base, J lost 4 bases, and 5 bases lay in between. The CDR3 is 13 amino acids. Here the CDR3 reads CASSIVRGNTIYF. The CDR3 DNA is TGTGCCAGTAGTATAGTTCGAGGAAACACCATATATTTT. The full variable domain, its missing parts supplied by reference TRBV19 and TRBJ1-3, is DGGITQSPKYLFRKEGQNVTLSCEQNLNHDAMYWYRQDPGQGLRLIYYSQIVNDFQKGDIAEGYSVSREKKESFPLTVTSAQKNPTAFYLCASSIVRGNTIYFGEGSWLTVV.

The chain employs TRBV30 and TRBJ2-3; D unclear. The V and J ends lost 7 bases and 8 bases respectively, with 19 bases between them. This CDR3 spans 13 amino acids. The germline gives CDR1 GTSNPN, CDR2 SVGIG (reference sequence). CDR3 protein: CASERTRSGTQYF. DNA of the CDR3: TGTGCCTCGGAGAGGACCCGCTCTGGTACGCAGTATTTT.

This sequence joins TRBV10-3 and TRBJ1-2; 10 positions match TRBD1. The CDR3 extends over 14 amino acids. Germline lookup yields CDR1 ENHRY and CDR2 SYGVKD. V lost 4 bases to trimming and J lost 7 bases; unmatched junction nucleotides: 6. The CDR3 DNA reads as TGTGCCATCAGTGCTGGACAGGGGGAGAGTGGCTACACCTTC. Protein: CAISAGQGESGYTF.

The chain joins TRBV27 to TRBJ2-7; D is unclear. With 2 bases removed from V and 4 bases from J, the gap between germline ends came to 12 bases. Germline V gene data show CDR1 as MNHEY and CDR2 as SMNVEV (reference sequence). The CDR3 is 14 amino acids. The CDR3 protein is CASSLGTEQYEQYF. CDR3 in DNA: TGTGCCAGCAGTTTAGGTACGGAGCAATACGAGCAGTACTTC.

The genes are TRBV21-1 and TRBJ2-7; the D call of TRBD2 is as the table states it, not checked on the DNA. TRBV21-1 is described as a pseudogene. The CDR3 is 18 residues long. The CDR3 region is CASSKPLPGLYGLAEQYF. Written as DNA, the CDR3 is TGTGCCAGCAGCAAACCTCTCCCGGGACTCTACGGACTAGCGGAGCAGTACTTC.

This sequence joins TRBV5-1 and TRBJ2-1; TRBD2 is a possible D gene (5 bases). V lost 4 bases to trimming and J lost 5 bases, with 16 bases between them. Germline V CDR1 and CDR2: SGHRS, YFSETQ. The CDR3 loop spans 15 amino acids. The CDR3 is CASSPGTGIDNEQFF. CDR3 coding DNA: TGCGCCAGCAGCCCGGGTACGGGAATCGACAATGAGCAGTTCTTC.

This clone was counted a single time. The chain is built from TRBV10-1 and TRBJ2-1; 11 nucleotides agree with TRBD1. Germline assignment: CDR1 WNHNN and CDR2 SYGVQD (reference sequence). The CDR3 runs to 15 residues. V was pared by 2 bases and J by 7 bases, with 4 bases of the junction left unmatched. The CDR3 region is CASSEGTGGANEQFF. The CDR3 nucleotides are TGCGCCAGCAGTGAGGGGACAGGGGGAGCGAATGAGCAGTTCTTC.

This chain uses TRBV28 with TRBJ2-3; 8 bases align to TRBD2. The trim removed 4 bases at V and 3 bases at J, leaving 3 bases unmatched. The germline gives CDR1 MDHEN, CDR2 SYDVKM. This CDR3 region has 14 residues. DNA for the CDR3: TGTGCCAGCAGTTCCGGGGGGGGGACAGATACGCAGTATTTT. It specifies CASSSGGGTDTQYF. Drawing the rest from reference TRBV28 and TRBJ2-3, the complete variable domain is DVKVTQSSRYLVKRTGEKVFLECVQDMDHENMFWYRQDPGLGLRLIYFSYDVKMKEKGDIPEGYSVSREKKERFSLILESASTNQTSMYLCASSSGGGTDTQYFGPGTRLTVL.

This chain connects TRBV2 to TRBJ2-7; TRBD2 aligns across 7 bases. Germline-derived CDR1 and CDR2 are SNHLY and FYNNEI. This CDR3 is built from 15 residues. V lost 5 bases, J lost 4 bases, and 11 bases stayed unmatched. CDR3 region: CASSPPGLSDYEQYF. CDR3 bases: TGTGCCAGCAGTCCGCCGGGACTATCGGATTACGAGCAGTACTTC.

The chain has TRBV21-1 and TRBJ2-6; TRBD1 is the table's D call, not checked against the DNA. TRBV21-1 is termed a pseudogene. CDR3 length: 20 residues. CDR3 DNA: TGTGCCAGCAGCCTAACACCGGGACAGCAAGAGTTTGCGGGGGCCAACGTCCTGACTTTC. This gives the protein CASSLTPGQQEFAGANVLTF.

This chain uses TRBV6-5 with TRBJ2-3; TRBD1 matches 9 bases. Per germline, CDR1 MNHEY and CDR2 SVGAGI. V lost 2 bases and J lost 1; bases outside the gene matches: 1. The CDR3 has 15 amino acids. The CDR3 loop is CASSYRTGGTDTQYF. The CDR3 DNA reads as TGTGCCAGCAGTTACCGGACAGGGGGCACAGATACGCAGTATTTT.

This chain uses TRBV28 with TRBJ2-2; a possible D gene is TRBD2 (6 bases). The CDR3 extends over 16 amino acids. The V end lost 3 bases, the J end lost 0 bases, and 11 bases lay between the germline ends. The germline V gene encodes CDR1 MDHEN and CDR2 SYDVKM. The CDR3 loop reads CASSLEGNANTGELFF. The DNA for the CDR3 is TGTGCCAGCAGTTTGGAGGGCAACGCGAACACCGGGGAGCTGTTTTTT.

CDR3 coding DNA: TGCGCCAGCAGCCCTAATGCGGCAGGGGATCAGCCCCAGCATTTT. It yields the protein CASSPNAAGDQPQHF. The chain employs TRBV4-1 and TRBJ1-5; tentatively, D is TRBD1 (6 bases). CDR3 length: 15 residues. Trimming removed 4 bases from V and 5 bases from J, with 15 bases in between. The germline V gene has CDR1 MGHRA and CDR2 YSYEKL.

CDR3 DNA sequence: TGTGCCAGCAGCGGGGGACTGCCGTCTTTAGGCTACGAGCAGTACTTC. Its translation is CASSGGLPSLGYEQYF. This rearrangement joins TRBV7-2 to TRBJ2-7, with TRBD2 as a possible D gene (6 bases). Germline V gene sequence: CDR1 SGHTA, CDR2 FQGNSA. Trimming cost V 5 bases and J 3 bases, with 20 bases left between them. This CDR3 is 16 amino acids long.

This sequence joins TRBV10-3 and TRBJ2-5; TRBD2 is a possible D gene (5 bases). The CDR3 covers 15 residues. Germline lookup yields CDR1 ENHRY and CDR2 SYGVKD. V shed 0 bases and J shed 4 bases, with 12 bases lying between them. The CDR3 loop reads CAISESGPSRETQYF. In nucleotides, the CDR3 is TGTGCCATCAGTGAGTCGGGTCCTAGCAGAGAGACCCAGTACTTC.

The CDR3 coding sequence is TGTGCCAGCAGCTTAGGGAGCCAAGAGACCCAGTACTTC. This translates into CASSLGSQETQYF. The rearrangement uses TRBV5-4 and TRBJ2-5; D is possibly TRBD2 (5 bases). The V end lost 2 bases, the J end lost 1 base, and 6 bases lay between the germline ends. The CDR3 length is 13 residues. Germline loops: CDR1 SGHNT, CDR2 YYREEE (reference sequence).

There are many counts of this clone. This chain uses TRBV7-2 with TRBJ2-4; the D gene is possibly TRBD2 (6 bases). Germline CDR1 SGHTA, CDR2 FQGNSA. Trimming shortened V by 2 bases and J by 3 bases, and 14 bases separated the two germline ends. This CDR3 comprises 16 residues. The CDR3 nucleotides read TGTGCCAGCAGCTTATCGGCAGGGAGGTACAAAAACATTCAGTACTTC. Protein: CASSLSAGRYKNIQYF.

The V gene is TRBV28, the J gene TRBJ2-7; 7 bases line up with TRBD2. This CDR3 has 17 amino acids. V dropped 7 bases and J dropped 0; count of bases not matched to a gene: 15. Per the germline V gene, CDR1 is MDHEN and CDR2 is SYDVKM. The CDR3 region is CASTRGLVRRSSYEQYF. DNA of the CDR3: TGTGCCAGCACCAGAGGACTAGTCCGACGAAGCTCCTACGAGCAGTACTTC.

Only a few counts were recorded for this clone. The rearrangement uses TRBV6-4 and TRBJ2-3; TRBD1 matches 7 bases. Germline CDR1 MRHNA, CDR2 SNTAGT. The V segment lost 6 bases and the J segment 4 bases; nucleotides outside the gene matches: 7. The CDR3 is made up of 14 amino acids. CDR3 sequence: CASRAGDSADTQYF. Written as DNA, the CDR3 is TGTGCCAGCAGGGCTGGGGACAGTGCAGATACGCAGTATTTT.

Notes on this clone: An end of the junction does not agree with germline; a read error may underlie this. V gene TRBV5-1 combines with J gene TRBJ1-2; no clear D gene. This CDR3 is built from 10 residues. CDR1 SGHRS and CDR2 YFSETQ come from the germline V gene. The CDR3 DNA follows: TGCGCCAGCAGCTTGGGAGCCGAACTCTTC. Its translation: CASSLGAELF.

The rearrangement joins TRBV5-4 to TRBJ1-1; D is unclear. Trimming removed 4 bases from V and 7 bases from J, with 17 bases in between. Germline CDR1 is SGHNT and CDR2 is YYREEE (reference sequence). CDR3 length equals 14 residues. The CDR3 nucleotides are TGTGCCAGCAGCCCACACGGGGAGTTTGGTGAAGCTTTCTTT. Its translation: CASSPHGEFGEAFF.